Each of the 29 T cell receptor beta chains below was sequenced from the same sample in a study of T cell repertoires in cytomegalovirus infection. TCRdb processed the reads anew with MiXCR; each CDR3 protein has one entry. The table shows hundreds of thousands of distinct CDR3 sequences, with approximately 22% occurring only once. The specimen was CD8+ T cells from PBMCs. Source of these receptors: a human donor in good health (CMV status not recorded). Some clones in this sample may be carry-over from other donors' samples.

This clonotype came up many times. The chain employs TRBV19 and TRBJ2-1; D perhaps matches TRBD2 (6 bases). The ends were cut back, 5 bases at V and 1 base at J, with 12 bases in the middle. Germline V gene data show CDR1 as LNHDA and CDR2 as SQIVND (reference sequence). The CDR3 runs 15 residues. The CDR3 here is CASSSRDWSYNEQFF. The DNA for the CDR3 is TGTGCCAGTAGTTCCCGGGACTGGTCCTACAATGAGCAGTTCTTC.

The chain combines TRBV5-4 with TRBJ1-2, with 7 bases lining up with TRBD1. The V gene's germline CDR1 is SGHNT and CDR2 YYREEE (reference sequence). The CDR3 has 14 residues. V lost 4 bases and J lost 0; bases outside the gene matches: 3. CDR3 region: CASSPGQTNYGYTF. As DNA, the CDR3 is TGTGCCAGCAGCCCGGGACAGACTAACTATGGCTACACCTTC. The variable domain in full, completed from reference TRBV5-4 and TRBJ1-2, reads ETGVTQSPTHLIKTRGQQVTLRCSSQSGHNTVSWYQQALGQGPQFIFQYYREEENGRGNFPPRFSGLQFPNYSSELNVNALELDDSALYLCASSPGQTNYGYTFGSGTRLTVV.

This clonotype was seen more than once but under ten times. CDR3: CASGRTPGETQYF. The CDR3 region has the DNA TGTGCCAGCGGTAGGACTCCAGGGGAGACCCAGTACTTC. The rearrangement links TRBV7-9 to TRBJ2-5; D possibly matches TRBD1 or TRBD2 (5 bases each). The CDR3 runs to 13 residues. V was pared by 8 bases and J by 5 bases, with 15 bases between. Germline assignment: CDR1 SEHNR and CDR2 FQNEAQ (reference sequence).

V usage is TRBV5-6 and J usage is TRBJ1-2, with 7 bases fitting TRBD1. Germline V lookup: CDR1 SGHDT, CDR2 YYEEEE. The CDR3 consists of 15 residues. Trimming at V came to 4 bases and at J to 3 bases, leaving 9 bases not matched to a gene. The CDR3 DNA follows: TGTGCCAGCAGCCATCCGGGACAGAGGTACTATGGCTACACCTTC. The encoded protein is CASSHPGQRYYGYTF.

As DNA, the CDR3 is TGCAGTGCTCCCATAGGACAGTCCTACGAGCAGTACTTC. Translation gives CSAPIGQSYEQYF. This chain joins TRBV20-1 and TRBJ2-7; D might be TRBD1 (6 bases). Germline values: CDR1 DFQATT, CDR2 SNEGSKA (reference sequence). The germline V and J ends were trimmed by 5 bases and 1 base, with 12 bases remaining between them. CDR3 length: 13 amino acids.

This chain links TRBV2 with TRBJ2-7; 7 nucleotides agree with TRBD2. J gave up 4 bases and V 6 bases, and 3 bases lay outside the gene matches. There are 12 residues in the CDR3. The germline gives CDR1 SNHLY, CDR2 FYNNEI. DNA of the CDR3: TGTGCCAGCAGCGAGCGGGATTACGAGCAGTACTTC. Translating gives CASSERDYEQYF.

The chain couples TRBV20-1 to TRBJ1-2, with TRBD1 matching 8 bases. V shed 6 bases and J 6 bases; nucleotides not matched to a gene: 24. The CDR3 runs 18 residues. The germline gives CDR1 DFQATT, CDR2 SNEGSKA (reference sequence). For the CDR3, the DNA is TGCAGTGCCCCGGGAGAACCGCCGGACAGGGTTTATCTTGATGGCTACACCTTC. Amino acids: CSAPGEPPDRVYLDGYTF.

The rearrangement joins TRBV6-2 or TRBV6-3 to TRBJ2-4; no clear D. Germline CDR1 and CDR2: MNHEY and SVGEGT. CDR3 size: 16 residues. The V end lost 6 bases, the J end lost 0 bases, and 15 bases lay between the germline ends. The CDR3 reads CASRDSDILAKNIQYF. Written as DNA, the CDR3 is TGTGCCAGCAGAGACTCTGACATTCTAGCCAAAAACATTCAGTACTTC.

This clonotype has more than one count but fewer than ten. The rearrangement uses TRBV28 and TRBJ2-3; 8 bases agree with TRBD1. This CDR3 comprises 16 residues. In germline, CDR1 is MDHEN, CDR2 SYDVKM. V lost 6 bases, J lost 1 base, and 9 bases stayed unmatched. The CDR3 loop reads CASSSAEDRGTDTQYF. The CDR3 bases are TGTGCCAGCAGCTCCGCCGAGGACAGGGGCACAGATACGCAGTATTTT.

The chain recombines TRBV27 with TRBJ2-5; D tentatively fits TRBD1 or TRBD2 (5 bases each). Germline CDR1 reads MNHEY; CDR2 reads SMNVEV (reference sequence). The CDR3 is 16 residues long. Deletions cut 5 bases from V and 5 bases from J, with 21 bases between. CDR3 protein: CASSPTQGRPGETQYF. CDR3 coding DNA: TGTGCCAGCAGTCCGACCCAGGGACGGCCAGGGGAGACCCAGTACTTC.

The chain is built from TRBV5-1 and TRBJ1-1, with D hard to call. The CDR3 contains 14 residues. Germline CDR1 reads SGHRS; CDR2 reads YFSETQ. V lost 3 bases and J 0 bases, leaving 9 bases between the germline ends. CDR3 amino acids: CASSSGRMNTEAFF. DNA of the CDR3: TGCGCCAGCAGCTCCGGACGGATGAACACTGAAGCTTTCTTT. The whole variable domain, filled in from reference TRBV5-1 and TRBJ1-1, reads KAGVTQTPRYLIKTRGQQVTLSCSPISGHRSVSWYQQTPGQGLQFLFEYFSETQRNKGNFPGRFSGRQFSNSRSEMNVSTLELGDSALYLCASSSGRMNTEAFFGQGTRLTVV.

This clonotype has a count of ten or more. This chain joins TRBV7-2 and TRBJ2-7, with 8 bases identical to TRBD1. Losses at the gene ends were 1 base for V and 2 bases for J; bases not matched to a gene: 7. The germline V gene encodes CDR1 SGHTA and CDR2 FQGNSA. The length of the CDR3 is 16 residues. CDR3 bases: TGTGCCAGCAGCTTAGGGGGAACGGACAGGGCCTACGAGCAGTACTTC. It translates to CASSLGGTDRAYEQYF.

V is TRBV29-1 and J is TRBJ2-1; D is possibly TRBD1 (6 bases). The V end was cut by 7 bases, the J end by 1 base, with 17 bases between. In germline, CDR1 is SQVTM, CDR2 ANQGSEA. The CDR3 sequence is 15 residues long. This CDR3 is CSGLGARPSYNEQFF. DNA for the CDR3: TGCAGCGGGCTGGGGGCAAGGCCGTCCTACAATGAGCAGTTCTTC.

This clonotype was detected a few times. CDR3 residues: CSVEGTGYPYEQYF. As DNA, the CDR3 is TGCAGCGTTGAAGGGACAGGGTATCCCTACGAGCAGTACTTC. The V call is TRBV29-1, the J call TRBJ2-7; TRBD1 agrees at 8 bases. CDR1 is SQVTM and CDR2 is ANQGSEA in the germline V gene. The CDR3 spans 14 residues. V shed 1 base and J 2 bases; nucleotides not matched to a gene: 4.

This clonotype was seen a single time. The V and J genes are TRBV3-1 and TRBJ2-7, with D perhaps TRBD2 (5 bases). CDR1 is LGHDT and CDR2 is YNNKEL in the germline V gene (reference sequence). Trimming left V 4 bases short and J 5 bases short, with 21 bases between. The CDR3 length is 16 residues. In DNA form, the CDR3 reads TGTGCCAGCAGCCGGACCCCACGCGGGTTAGCCAACGAGCAGTACTTC. This sequence encodes CASSRTPRGLANEQYF.

There are a few counts of this clonotype. V gene TRBV29-1 combines with J gene TRBJ1-2, with 9 bases aligning to TRBD1. The CDR3 runs 17 residues. V gave up 6 bases and J gave up 0 bases; unmatched junction bases: 14. CDR1 and CDR2 from the germline V gene are SQVTM and ANQGSEA. In DNA, the CDR3 is TGCAGCGTATGGGGGTATGACAGGGGGAAGGCTAACTATGGCTACACCTTC. It translates to CSVWGYDRGKANYGYTF.

The chain has TRBV2 and TRBJ2-5; the match to TRBD2 covers 7 bases. Germline V gives CDR1 SNHLY, CDR2 FYNNEI. V trimming: 4 bases; J trimming: 5 bases; junction bases outside the gene matches: 10. There are 15 residues in the CDR3. This chain's CDR3 is CASSVSPAGEETQYF. In DNA, the CDR3 is TGTGCCAGCAGTGTCAGCCCGGCGGGGGAGGAGACCCAGTACTTC.

The chain recombines TRBV5-1 with TRBJ2-7, with D perhaps given as TRBD1 or TRBD2 (5 bases each). From germline, CDR1 is SGHRS and CDR2 YFSETQ. This CDR3 contains 14 residues. V lost 1 base, J lost 1 base, and 9 bases lay in between. The CDR3 loop is CASSLWDGSYEQYF. The DNA of the CDR3 is TGCGCCAGCAGCTTGTGGGACGGATCCTACGAGCAGTACTTC. The variable domain in full, with the rest retrieved from reference TRBV5-1 and TRBJ2-7, is KAGVTQTPRYLIKTRGQQVTLSCSPISGHRSVSWYQQTPGQGLQFLFEYFSETQRNKGNFPGRFSGRQFSNSRSEMNVSTLELGDSALYLCASSLWDGSYEQYFGPGTRLTVT.

Many counts were recorded for this clonotype. The CDR3 sequence: CASNLGGDPYQETQYF. CDR3 sequence (DNA): TGTGCCAGCAACCTAGGTGGGGACCCGTACCAAGAGACCCAGTACTTC. The V and J genes are TRBV7-2 and TRBJ2-5, with D perhaps matching TRBD1 or TRBD2 (5 bases each). Germline-derived CDR1 and CDR2 are SGHTA and FQGNSA. This CDR3 is built from 16 residues. The V and J ends lost 7 bases and 0 bases respectively, with 18 bases between them. The variable domain in full, completed from reference TRBV7-2 and TRBJ2-5, reads GAGVSQSPSNKVTEKGKDVELRCDPISGHTALYWYRQSLGQGLEFLIYFQGNSAPDKSGLPSDRFSAERTGGSVSTLTIQRTQQEDSAVYLCASNLGGDPYQETQYFGPGTRLLVL.

This clonotype was seen repeatedly, ten times or more. The chain combines TRBV7-2 with TRBJ2-3; 12 nucleotides agree with TRBD2. CDR1 SGHTA and CDR2 FQGNSA come from the germline V gene. This CDR3 is 16 amino acids long. Trimming cost V 5 bases and J 5 bases; bases outside gene matches: 8. The CDR3 sequence is CASSLPTSGGGDTQYF. DNA of the CDR3: TGTGCCAGCAGCCTCCCGACTAGCGGGGGAGGAGATACGCAGTATTTT. Drawing the rest from reference TRBV7-2 and TRBJ2-3, the complete variable domain is GAGVSQSPSNKVTEKGKDVELRCDPISGHTALYWYRQSLGQGLEFLIYFQGNSAPDKSGLPSDRFSAERTGGSVSTLTIQRTQQEDSAVYLCASSLPTSGGGDTQYFGPGTRLTVL.

This sequence joins TRBV27 and TRBJ2-3, with D possibly matching TRBD2 (5 bases). Trimming took 2 bases from V and 5 from J, leaving 14 bases between them. CDR1 MNHEY and CDR2 SMNVEV come from the germline V gene (reference sequence). The CDR3 extends over 15 amino acids. Here the CDR3 DNA reads TGTGCCAGCAGTTTACAGACCCTTGGAGGAGATACGCAGTATTTT. Translating gives CASSLQTLGGDTQYF.

In this sample, this clonotype turned up many times. The chain employs TRBV19 and TRBJ1-1; 10 bases fit TRBD1. The CDR3 contains 12 residues. CDR1 LNHDA and CDR2 SQIVND come from the germline V gene (reference sequence). The junction had 3 bases not matched to a gene; V was cut back by 9 bases and J by 5 bases. CDR3 in amino acids: CASRTGGTEAFF. The CDR3 DNA is TGTGCCAGCAGGACAGGGGGGACTGAAGCTTTCTTT.

As concerns this clonotype: A read error is possible here, since a much larger clone lies one base away. The V gene is TRBV12-3 or TRBV12-4, the J gene TRBJ1-2; D is possibly TRBD1 (5 bases). Trimming cost V 0 bases and J 8 bases, with 10 bases left between them. The CDR3 is 13 residues long. CDR3 in DNA: TGTGCCAGCAGTTTAGCTTTGGGGGAAGGCTACACCTTC. This codes for CASSLALGEGYTF.

This clonotype came up many times. V usage is TRBV7-9 and J usage is TRBJ2-7; 12 bases are shared with TRBD2. This CDR3 spans 15 amino acids. Germline CDR1 SEHNR, CDR2 FQNEAQ (reference sequence). V dropped 6 bases and J dropped 4; count of bases not matched to a gene: 7. The CDR3 nucleotides are TGTGCCAGCAGTCAGCTAGCGGGGGGGCCTTACGAGCAGTACTTC. This codes for CASSQLAGGPYEQYF.

This clonotype was seen more than once but under ten times. The V gene is TRBV10-3, the J gene TRBJ2-1, with unresolved D. This CDR3 contains 12 residues. The V gene's germline CDR1 is ENHRY and CDR2 SYGVKD. Trimming removed 4 bases at V and 8 bases at J, with 9 bases between. CDR3 in amino acids: CAISGAVDEQFF. The DNA for the CDR3 is TGTGCCATCAGTGGGGCAGTTGATGAGCAGTTCTTC.

The gene calls are TRBV28 and TRBJ2-5; D is possibly TRBD1 (5 bases). The germline V and J ends were trimmed by 2 bases and 5 bases, with 18 bases remaining between them. The CDR3 is 16 residues long. Germline CDR1 reads MDHEN; CDR2 reads SYDVKM. This chain's CDR3 is CASSLRQGWSRETQYF. In DNA, the CDR3 is TGTGCCAGCAGTTTACGGCAGGGATGGAGCCGGGAGACCCAGTACTTC.

At least ten counts were recorded for this clonotype. The chain employs TRBV18 and TRBJ2-1, with D possibly being TRBD1 (8 bases). The V and J ends lost 6 bases and 10 bases respectively, with 40 bases between them. Germline CDR1 and CDR2: KGHSH and LQKENI. The CDR3 contains 21 residues. The CDR3 DNA follows: TGTGCCAGCTCCCGAACCCCCGACAGGGGAAACAGCGGGGATACCGCTTGGGAGCAGTTCTTC. It translates to CASSRTPDRGNSGDTAWEQFF.

This clonotype was counted between two and nine times. An end of the junction differs from the germline gene, which may be a read error. V is TRBV29-1 and J is TRBJ1-1, with no clear D. The CDR3 is made up of 13 amino acids. Germline CDR1 and CDR2: SQVTM and ANQGSEA. CDR3 sequence (DNA): TGCAGCGTAGAAGGGTCGGGTGCCCCTGAAGCTTTCTTT. Translation gives CSVEGSGAPEAFF.

This clonotype was counted a few times. The chain employs TRBV29-1 and TRBJ2-1; D is possibly TRBD2 (5 bases). The germline gives CDR1 SQVTM, CDR2 ANQGSEA. The CDR3 spans 12 residues. Trimming removed 5 bases from V and 8 bases from J, with 13 bases in between. The DNA of the CDR3 is TGCAGCGTTCCTTTACTAGACCATGAGCAGTTCTTC. It yields the protein CSVPLLDHEQFF.